This T cell receptor beta chain is drawn from a study of T cell responses to AZD1222 COVID-19 vaccine. Whole-study context: Pooling covered second doses at about 4 or about 12 weeks. Study results and caveats: Sampled repertoires all dated from after the peak T cell response. Dominant CD4 TCR responses targeted spike regions 160-218 and 743-854. Donors in the cohort were predominantly white British and more often female, and clonal diversity was possibly underestimated.

Here immunoSEQ multiplex PCR was the method, and the copy in TCRdb shows in-frame clones only, minus some. The table shows about 190,000 clones, with 92% occurring only once. Concerning this clone itself: Its cognate antigen is unknown.

The CDR3 extends over 16 amino acids. The source of this sequence is an adult in good health. This chain links TRBV1 with TRBJ2-7; the table gives TRBD2 as D, unverified against the DNA. TRBV1 is a pseudogene locus. The sample here was peripheral blood, taken on day 0 of AZD1222 vaccination. CDR3 DNA: TGCACCAGCAGCCAAGATAAGCCCGGTCCACCCTACGAGCAGTACTTC. As protein: CTSSQDKPGPPYEQYF.